The 26 T cell receptor beta chains reported below all come from one sample, sequenced in a study of blood T cell repertoires in COVID-19. Assay: immunoSEQ multiplex PCR; the TCRdb copy retains only in-frame clones and omits some. The data contain roughly 88,000 clones, 65% to 85% of them singletons. The sequencing input was peripheral blood. These receptors all come from a woman over 75 with acute or convalescent COVID-19.

This clone was seen once. The J gene is TRBJ1-1, the V gene TRBV14, with D perhaps matching TRBD1 (6 bases). CDR1 SGHDN and CDR2 FVKESK come from the germline V gene. This CDR3 spans 14 amino acids. V lost 2 bases and J 3 bases, leaving 10 bases between the germline ends. CDR3 DNA: TGTGCCAGCAGCCAACGGGGGGCAGACACTGAAGCTTTCTTT. Encoded protein: CASSQRGADTEAFF.

The rearrangement uses TRBV12-5 and TRBJ2-7; D gene uncertain. The V end lost 2 bases, the J end lost 2 bases, and 10 bases lay between the germline ends. The CDR3 has 14 amino acids. CDR1 LGHNT and CDR2 FRNRAP come from the germline V gene. The CDR3 DNA follows: TGTGCTAGTGGTTTGCCCCACTCCACCTACGAGCAGTACTTC. Amino acid sequence: CASGLPHSTYEQYF.

This clone turned up a few times. The CDR3, as DNA: TGTGCCACCAGCAGAGTGGGGGGGACGAACACCGGGGAGCTGTTTTTT. Protein sequence: CATSRVGGTNTGELFF. The chain carries TRBV15 and TRBJ2-2; 7 bases are shared with TRBD2. Germline loops: CDR1 LNHNV, CDR2 YYDKDF (reference sequence). With 1 base clipped from V and 0 bases from J, the junction kept 2 bases outside the gene matches. This CDR3 has 16 amino acids.

The chain combines TRBV15 with TRBJ1-1, with D possibly matching TRBD1 (6 bases). Between the trimmed V and J ends, which lost 0 bases and 4 bases, there was a span of 6 bases. The CDR3 runs to 13 residues. The germline gives CDR1 LNHNV, CDR2 YYDKDF (reference sequence). The CDR3: CATSREQGTEAFF. The CDR3 bases are TGTGCCACCAGCAGAGAACAGGGCACTGAAGCTTTCTTT.

The chain employs TRBV2 and TRBJ1-6; the D gene is possibly TRBD1 (5 bases). This CDR3 is 15 amino acids long. Between the trimmed V and J ends, which lost 4 bases and 5 bases, there was a span of 12 bases. Looked up from germline, CDR1 is SNHLY and CDR2 is FYNNEI. Here the CDR3 reads CASSVGRANNSPLHF. The CDR3 DNA reads as TGTGCCAGCAGTGTAGGCAGGGCCAATAATTCACCCCTCCACTTT.

The chain couples TRBV9 to TRBJ2-5, with TRBD1 as a possible D gene (5 bases). This CDR3 is built from 14 residues. From germline, CDR1 is SGDLS and CDR2 YYNGEE. V lost 3 bases and J lost 1, with 10 bases in between. As DNA, the CDR3 is TGTGCCAGCAGCGCTGGACACTTCCAAGAGACCCAGTACTTC. Translation: CASSAGHFQETQYF.

The J gene is TRBJ2-2, the V gene TRBV10-1; 10 positions match TRBD1. J gave up 6 bases and V 6 bases, and 4 bases lay outside the gene matches. The CDR3 is 14 amino acids. CDR1 is WNHNN, CDR2 SYGVQD, per germline (reference sequence). CDR3 nucleotides: TGCGCCAGCAGCCCGACAGGGGGCCCCGGGGAGCTGTTTTTT. It codes for CASSPTGGPGELFF.

This chain connects TRBV15 to TRBJ2-1, with D unclear. The CDR3 contains 13 residues. The ends were cut back, 2 bases at V and 7 bases at J, with 9 bases in the middle. Germline CDR1 and CDR2: LNHNV and YYDKDF (reference sequence). As DNA, the CDR3 is TGTGCCACCAGCAGACCGCAGAGGAATGAGCAGTTCTTC. Residues: CATSRPQRNEQFF.

The chain joins TRBV28 to TRBJ1-2; 9 bases are shared with TRBD1. The CDR3 has 14 residues. Per germline, CDR1 MDHEN and CDR2 SYDVKM. The V gene end was trimmed by 5 bases and the J gene end by 4 bases; junction bases not matched to a gene: 5. The CDR3, as DNA: TGTGCCAGCAGTCTCGGACAGGGGAGCTATGGCTACACCTTC. Encoded protein: CASSLGQGSYGYTF.

V gene TRBV24-1 combines with J gene TRBJ1-5, with D possibly being TRBD1 (5 bases). The CDR3 loop spans 11 amino acids. The germline V gene encodes CDR1 KGHDR and CDR2 SFDVKD. Trimming removed 5 bases from V and 13 bases from J, with 11 bases in between. In DNA form, the CDR3 reads TGTGCCACCAGTGCCCTCAGGGCACAGCATTTT. Amino acid sequence: CATSALRAQHF.

The chain recombines TRBV6-2 or TRBV6-3 with TRBJ1-2, with no clear D. The V end was cut by 6 bases, the J end by 4 bases, with 12 bases between. The CDR3 has 13 residues. Germline V CDR1 and CDR2: MNHEY, SVGEGT. CDR3 DNA: TGTGCCAGCAGCGACATACGGGGCTATGGCTACACCTTC. It encodes CASSDIRGYGYTF.

The chain employs TRBV7-8 and TRBJ2-6; the match to TRBD1 covers 8 bases. Trimming cost V 4 bases and J 4 bases; bases outside gene matches: 6. Germline CDR1 and CDR2: SGHVS and FQNEAQ. This CDR3 has 16 amino acids. The CDR3 reads CASSSPDRAGANVLTF. In nucleotides, the CDR3 is TGTGCCAGCAGCTCACCGGACAGGGCCGGGGCCAACGTCCTGACTTTC.

J is TRBJ1-5 and V is TRBV7-6, with TRBD1 matching 7 bases. From germline, CDR1 is SGHVS and CDR2 FNYEAQ. Trimming removed 5 bases from V and 0 bases from J; junction bases left unmatched: 7. The CDR3 length is 16 residues. The CDR3 DNA reads as TGTGCCAGCAGCCCCCGGGACAGTAATAGCAATCAGCCCCAGCATTTT. Residues: CASSPRDSNSNQPQHF.

The V and J genes are TRBV6-6 and TRBJ2-1; TRBD1 is a possible D gene (6 bases). This CDR3 contains 16 residues. The germline gives CDR1 MNHNY, CDR2 SVGAGI (reference sequence). The V end lost 2 bases, the J end lost 0 bases, and 11 bases lay between the germline ends. The CDR3 sequence: CASSYEIRGSYNEQFF. CDR3 bases: TGTGCCAGCAGTTACGAGATCAGGGGCTCCTACAATGAGCAGTTCTTC.

This clone was detected only a few times. This chain connects TRBV9 to TRBJ1-5; TRBD1 agrees at 7 bases. Germline V gene lookup returns CDR1 SGDLS and CDR2 YYNGEE. Trimming took 4 bases from V and 2 from J; bases not matched to a gene: 6. The CDR3 consists of 15 residues. CDR3 protein: CASSQTGAGNQPQHF. Here the CDR3 DNA reads TGTGCCAGCAGCCAAACAGGGGCGGGCAATCAGCCCCAGCATTTT. Based on the CDR3 plus reference TRBV9 and TRBJ1-5, the full variable domain is DSGVTQTPKHLITATGQRVTLRCSPRSGDLSVYWYQQSLDQGLQFLIQYYNGEERAKGNILERFSAQQFPDLHSELNLSSLELGDSALYFCASSQTGAGNQPQHFGDGTRLSIL.

The chain recombines TRBV11-2 with TRBJ2-1; no clear D gene. Between the trimmed V and J ends, which lost 5 bases and 7 bases, there was a span of 18 bases. Germline CDR1 is SGHAT and CDR2 is FQNNGV. The CDR3 contains 15 residues. CDR3 region: CASSLLGRVENEQFF. In DNA, the CDR3 is TGTGCCAGCAGCCTCTTGGGTCGGGTCGAGAATGAGCAGTTCTTC. The full variable domain, completed using reference TRBV11-2 and TRBJ2-1, is EAGVAQSPRYKIIEKRQSVAFWCNPISGHATLYWYQQILGQGPKLLIQFQNNGVVDDSQLPKDRFSAERLKGVDSTLKIQPAKLEDSAVYLCASSLLGRVENEQFFGPGTRLTVL.

The rearrangement joins TRBV12-5 to TRBJ2-3; 7 bases match TRBD1. The CDR3 loop spans 15 amino acids. In germline, CDR1 is LGHNT, CDR2 FRNRAP. Trimming took 6 bases from V and 2 from J; bases not matched to a gene: 8. The CDR3 protein is CASGALGTDTDTQYF. In DNA, the CDR3 is TGTGCTAGTGGCGCCCTAGGGACAGACACAGATACGCAGTATTTT.

This clone appeared once. The V call is TRBV4-3, the J call TRBJ2-5; 7 nucleotides agree with TRBD2. The CDR3 has 16 amino acids. V lost 1 base, J lost 2 bases, and 7 bases stayed unmatched. Germline assignment: CDR1 LGHNA and CDR2 YSLEER. The CDR3 nucleotides are TGCGCCAGCAGCCAAGGAGCGGGGAACTCTCAAGAGACCCAGTACTTC. Amino acids: CASSQGAGNSQETQYF.

This sequence joins TRBV2 and TRBJ2-7, with 8 bases lining up with TRBD1. There are 12 residues in the CDR3. J was trimmed by 3 bases and V by 7 bases; bases with no gene match: 2. Germline-derived CDR1 and CDR2 are SNHLY and FYNNEI. The CDR3 loop is CASTDRGYEQYF. CDR3 sequence (DNA): TGTGCCAGCACCGACAGGGGCTACGAGCAGTACTTC. The variable domain in full, completed from reference TRBV2 and TRBJ2-7, reads EPEVTQTPSHQVTQMGQEVILRCVPISNHLYFYWYRQILGQKVEFLVSFYNNEISEKSEIFDDQFSVERPDGSNFTLKIRSTKLEDSAMYFCASTDRGYEQYFGPGTRLTVT.

The CDR3 here is CASRDRGWDSPLHF. The CDR3 coding sequence is TGTGCCAGCCGGGACAGGGGATGGGATTCACCCCTCCACTTT. The chain combines TRBV6-5 with TRBJ1-6; 10 bases line up with TRBD1. Trimming removed 8 bases from V and 8 bases from J; junction bases left unmatched: 6. Germline CDR1 MNHEY, CDR2 SVGAGI. The CDR3 sequence is 14 residues long.

J is TRBJ1-1 and V is TRBV3-1 (or the pseudogene TRBV3-2); 7 bases fit TRBD1. Trimming at V came to 4 bases and at J to 5 bases, leaving 4 bases not matched to a gene. In germline, CDR1 is LGHDT, CDR2 YNNKEL (reference sequence). This CDR3 is built from 13 residues. CDR3 region: CASSRQGGTEAFF. Here the CDR3 DNA reads TGTGCCAGCAGCCGACAGGGTGGGACTGAAGCTTTCTTT.

The chain couples TRBV10-3 to TRBJ2-5; 8 bases map to TRBD2. Per germline, CDR1 ENHRY and CDR2 SYGVKD. J lost 5 bases, V lost 5 bases, and 13 bases had no gene match. CDR3 size: 16 residues. CDR3 residues: CAISRGGNSEGETQYF. The CDR3 bases are TGTGCCATCAGTCGCGGGGGGAACTCCGAGGGGGAGACCCAGTACTTC.

The CDR3 DNA reads TGCGCCAGCAGTCCCACCGAACAGGGTGGGGACTATGGCTACACCTTC. It translates to CASSPTEQGGDYGYTF. The V call is TRBV23-1, the J call TRBJ1-2; weak D call: TRBD1 (6 bases). TRBV23-1 is an open reading frame whose function is uncertain. V was cut by 4 bases and J by 3 bases, with 18 bases left in between. The CDR3 runs 16 residues.

The V gene is TRBV27, the J gene TRBJ2-5; D might be TRBD1 (5 bases). The CDR3 totals 17 residues. Trimming took off 0 bases at V and 2 bases at J, with 16 bases between the two ends. Germline V gene sequence: CDR1 MNHEY, CDR2 SMNVEV (reference sequence). CDR3 nucleotides: TGTGCCAGCAGTTTATCGCCCGCAGGGCCAGCTCAAGAGACCCAGTACTTC. It codes for CASSLSPAGPAQETQYF.

Only a few counts were recorded for this clone. J is TRBJ2-7 and V is TRBV2; the D gene is possibly TRBD2 (5 bases). Germline lookup yields CDR1 SNHLY and CDR2 FYNNEI. The CDR3 length is 13 residues. Trimming cost V 4 bases and J 7 bases, with 14 bases left between them. The CDR3 region has the DNA TGTGCCAGCAGTGTTTTCGTGGGCGGGGAGCAGTACTTC. Translating gives CASSVFVGGEQYF.

This clone was seen a few times. The rearrangement joins TRBV19 to TRBJ1-5, with D maybe TRBD1 (5 bases). With 6 bases removed from V and 5 bases from J, the gap between germline ends came to 20 bases. The CDR3 has 16 residues. The germline V gene has CDR1 LNHDA and CDR2 SQIVND (reference sequence). CDR3 sequence (DNA): TGTGCCAGTAGGACAATGGGGAAGGGGACTGATCAGCCCCAGCATTTT. Translation gives CASRTMGKGTDQPQHF.